This T cell receptor beta chain was recorded in a study of blood T cell repertoires in COVID-19. V was trimmed by 3 bases and J by 4 bases, leaving 6 bases between them. The CDR3 covers 12 residues. Germline CDR1 and CDR2: SEHNR and FQNEAQ (reference sequence). Authors' data handling: The assay estimated nucleated cells by amplifying reference gene primers. Some clones are missing from TCRdb's copy, which holds only in-frame ones; the method was immunoSEQ multiplex PCR. V, J and clone size reflect that table, while D and trimming were determined from the DNA. Of about 240,000 clones in the sample, around nine tenths are singletons; the top ten hold around 4%.

The receptor comes from a woman in her 30s who had recovered from COVID-19. The specimen sequenced was PBMCs or T cells enriched from blood (not recorded which). This chain connects TRBV7-9 to TRBJ1-2; D perhaps matches TRBD1 (5 bases). The CDR3 here is CASSLGPYGYTF. As DNA, the CDR3 is TGTGCCAGCAGCTTGGGGCCCTATGGCTACACCTTC.